These 8 T cell receptor beta chains share one sample of origin, sequenced in a study of CD8 T cells in Susac syndrome. A quantity of about 0.5 to 1 ug RNA underwent reverse transcription using random hexamers. TCRdb used MiXCR to reprocess the immunoSEQ multiplex PCR reads, holding one entry per CDR3 protein. This table holds over 150,000 distinct CDR3 sequences, around 93% found once. Sequencing used CD4+ T cells from PBMCs. These receptor sequences come from a human donor with multiple sclerosis.

The V and J genes are TRBV11-2 and TRBJ2-7; D is perhaps TRBD2 (5 bases). V shed 5 bases and J shed 3 bases, with 17 bases lying between them. Looked up from germline, CDR1 is SGHAT and CDR2 is FQNNGV. The CDR3 totals 15 residues. CDR3 loop: CASSGTRRRLYEQYF. Written as DNA, the CDR3 is TGTGCCAGCAGCGGAACTAGGAGACGGCTCTACGAGCAGTACTTC.

The chain couples TRBV5-1 to TRBJ2-3; perhaps TRBD2 as D (6 bases). Germline assignment: CDR1 SGHRS and CDR2 YFSETQ. V lost 4 bases to trimming and J lost 2 bases, with 11 bases between them. The CDR3 consists of 14 residues. CDR3 residues: CASSGGVYTDTQYF. DNA of the CDR3: TGCGCCAGCAGCGGCGGGGTATACACAGATACGCAGTATTTT.

The chain carries TRBV7-6 and TRBJ2-5; 14 bases fit TRBD2. CDR3 length: 16 residues. Losses at the gene ends were 7 bases for V and 4 bases for J; bases not matched to a gene: 8. Germline V gene data show CDR1 as SGHVS and CDR2 as FNYEAQ. The CDR3: CASTLTGTSGRETQYF. DNA for the CDR3: TGTGCCAGCACCCTCACCGGGACTAGCGGGAGAGAGACCCAGTACTTC.

J is TRBJ2-5 and V is TRBV10-3; the D gene is possibly TRBD2 (6 bases). This CDR3 spans 15 amino acids. Germline CDR1 ENHRY, CDR2 SYGVKD. The ends were cut back, 4 bases at V and 3 bases at J, with 15 bases in the middle. DNA for the CDR3: TGTGCCATCAGTGTGAGCCGCGGGACGGAAGAGACCCAGTACTTC. Translated, it gives CAISVSRGTEETQYF.

This clonotype was counted a single time. This chain uses TRBV4-1 with TRBJ2-1; D possibly uses TRBD1 or TRBD2 (8 bases each). V was trimmed by 1 base and J by 6 bases, leaving 25 bases between them. CDR1 is MGHRA and CDR2 is YSYEKL in the germline V gene. This CDR3 is 19 amino acids long. The CDR3 nucleotides are TGCGCCAGCAGCCAAGGACAGGGGCTGATGGGACTAGAGGGCAATGAGCAGTTCTTC. Residues: CASSQGQGLMGLEGNEQFF.

The rearrangement links TRBV6-1 to TRBJ1-1; D may be TRBD1 (6 bases). The V end was cut by 7 bases, the J end by 5 bases, with 20 bases between. Germline V lookup: CDR1 MNHNS, CDR2 SASEGT. The CDR3 loop spans 15 amino acids. The CDR3 nucleotides are TGTGCCAGCACCATCATGGGGGCCGGCGAGACTGAAGCTTTCTTT. Translation: CASTIMGAGETEAFF.

The chain has TRBV3-1 and TRBJ2-5; 9 nucleotides align to TRBD2. V was clipped by 3 bases and J by 5 bases; unmatched bases: 10. The CDR3 runs to 16 residues. CDR1 is LGHDT, CDR2 YNNKEL, per germline (reference sequence). CDR3 protein: CASSQSASGIWETQYF. CDR3 nucleotides: TGTGCCAGCAGCCAGTCTGCTAGCGGGATTTGGGAGACCCAGTACTTC.

The rearrangement joins TRBV27 to TRBJ2-2, with a possible D match to TRBD1 (5 bases). This CDR3 region has 16 residues. V dropped 3 bases and J dropped 0 bases, with 11 bases sitting between them. In germline, CDR1 is MNHEY, CDR2 SMNVEV (reference sequence). DNA of the CDR3: TGTGCCAGCAGTTTCCGCAGGGCCGCGAACACCGGGGAGCTGTTTTTT. Amino acids: CASSFRRAANTGELFF.